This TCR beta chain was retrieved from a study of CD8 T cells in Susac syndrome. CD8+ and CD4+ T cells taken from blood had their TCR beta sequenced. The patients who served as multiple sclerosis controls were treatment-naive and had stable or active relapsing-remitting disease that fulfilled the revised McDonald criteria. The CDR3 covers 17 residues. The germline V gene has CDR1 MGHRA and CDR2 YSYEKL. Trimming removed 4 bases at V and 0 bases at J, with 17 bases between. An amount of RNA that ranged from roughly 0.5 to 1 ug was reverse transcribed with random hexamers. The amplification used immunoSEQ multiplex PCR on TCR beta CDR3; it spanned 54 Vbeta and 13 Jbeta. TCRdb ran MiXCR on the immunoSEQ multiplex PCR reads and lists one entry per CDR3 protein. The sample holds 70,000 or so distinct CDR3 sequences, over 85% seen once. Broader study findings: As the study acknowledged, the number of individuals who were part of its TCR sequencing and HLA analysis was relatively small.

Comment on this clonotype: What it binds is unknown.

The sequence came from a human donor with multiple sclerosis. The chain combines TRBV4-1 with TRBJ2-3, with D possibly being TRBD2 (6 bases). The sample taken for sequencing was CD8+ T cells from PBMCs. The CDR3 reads CASSPSRREESTDTQYF. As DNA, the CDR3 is TGCGCCAGCAGCCCGTCCCGGCGGGAAGAGAGCACAGATACGCAGTATTTT.